This T cell receptor beta chain is drawn from a study of blood T cell repertoires in COVID-19. Study-wide context: COVID-19 samples, acute and convalescent, were from the United States, Italy and Spain. Sample material is recorded as cDNA or gDNA derived from T cells, B-cell-depleted T cells, or PBMCs.

Per the study methods: Amplification with reference gene primers provided the estimates of nucleated cell counts. Generated by immunoSEQ multiplex PCR, the TCRdb table keeps only in-frame clones and is missing some. The V and J calls and clone size were taken over from that table, and D and trimming were inferred from the DNA. The sample consists of some 250,000 clones, about 85% of them appearing once. This clonotype originated in a young man who had recovered from COVID-19. Sequencing was done on a sample of peripheral blood.

CDR3 amino acids: CASRTAPWRDRGEAFF. CDR3 bases: TGTGCCAGCAGGACGGCCCCCTGGCGGGACAGGGGTGAAGCTTTCTTT. The genes are TRBV7-8 and TRBJ1-1; TRBD1 agrees at 10 bases. The germline gives CDR1 SGHVS, CDR2 FQNEAQ. The CDR3 consists of 16 residues. V shed 6 bases and J 7 bases; nucleotides not matched to a gene: 14.